Listed here are 22 T cell receptor beta chains from one sample, sequenced in a study of shared clonotypes between healthy human individuals. TCRdb's table, derived via immunoSEQ multiplex PCR, lists solely in-frame clones and lacks some. The data show over 850,000 clones, about four fifths seen once. The sequencing input was memory CD4+ T cells from PBMCs. Subset noted: CD45RA-negative fraction. The origin of the receptors is a young man in good health. Some clones in this sample may be carry-over from other donors' samples.

The V call is TRBV4-2, the J call TRBJ2-7; D not certain. Germline V gene lookup returns CDR1 LGHNA and CDR2 YNFKEQ. The length of the CDR3 is 16 residues. V was cut by 1 base and J by 2 bases, with 15 bases left in between. This chain's CDR3 is CASSQASRARTYEQYF. The CDR3, as DNA: TGTGCCAGCAGCCAAGCTTCACGGGCAAGAACCTACGAGCAGTACTTC.

The CDR3 loop is CASSSGNSYEQYF. The DNA for the CDR3 is TGTGCCAGCTCTAGCGGGAACTCCTACGAGCAGTACTTC. This chain links TRBV5-4 with TRBJ2-7, with 9 bases lining up with TRBD2. J lost 0 bases, V lost 7 bases, and 2 bases had no gene match. This CDR3 is 13 amino acids long. Per germline, CDR1 SGHNT and CDR2 YYREEE (reference sequence).

This clone has a handful of counts. The V call is TRBV11-3, the J call TRBJ2-4, with D perhaps matching TRBD2 (6 bases). CDR1 is SGHNT and CDR2 is YENEEA in the germline V gene. Deletions cut 1 base from V and 9 bases from J, with 22 bases between. The CDR3 runs 17 residues. The CDR3 loop is CASSLGTREPKRGIQYF. CDR3 DNA: TGTGCCAGCAGCTTAGGTACCCGGGAGCCCAAAAGGGGCATTCAGTACTTC. Variable domain in full (rest from reference TRBV11-3 and TRBJ2-4): EAGVVQSPRYKIIEKKQPVAFWCNPISGHNTLYWYLQNLGQGPELLIRYENEEAVDDSQLPKDRFSAERLKGVDSTLKIQPAELGDSAVYLCASSLGTREPKRGIQYFGAGTRLSVL.

The rearrangement uses TRBV7-2 and TRBJ2-5; D gene unclear. The CDR3 totals 16 residues. CDR1 SGHTA and CDR2 FQGNSA come from the germline V gene. With 4 bases removed from V and 5 bases from J, the gap between germline ends came to 20 bases. The CDR3 spells CASSSWSGPSAETQYF. DNA of the CDR3: TGTGCCAGCAGCTCTTGGTCTGGACCCAGCGCGGAGACCCAGTACTTC.

The genes are TRBV30 and TRBJ1-3, with D uncertain. The CDR3 contains 13 residues. Germline assignment: CDR1 GTSNPN and CDR2 SVGIG (reference sequence). Trimming removed 8 bases from V and 4 bases from J, with 15 bases in between. Here the CDR3 DNA reads TGTGCCCTGCAGGCAGGTGGGGGAAACACCATATATTTT. It specifies CALQAGGGNTIYF.

This clone was observed a few times. CDR3 in amino acids: CASSTNQGIYEQYF. For the CDR3, the DNA is TGTGCCAGCAGTACAAACCAGGGGATCTACGAGCAGTACTTC. The chain links TRBV6-1 to TRBJ2-7; tentatively, D is TRBD1 (6 bases). The V end lost 5 bases, the J end lost 3 bases, and 14 bases lay between the germline ends. CDR3 length equals 14 residues. Germline CDR1 MNHNS, CDR2 SASEGT.

The chain recombines TRBV19 with TRBJ1-4; D possibly corresponds to TRBD1 (6 bases). V gave up 4 bases and J gave up 8 bases, with 29 bases separating them. In germline, CDR1 is LNHDA, CDR2 SQIVND (reference sequence). The CDR3 is 19 residues long. The CDR3 reads CASSTQGMEFSAWGEKLFF. CDR3 nucleotide sequence: TGTGCCAGTAGTACCCAGGGGATGGAGTTTTCGGCGTGGGGCGAAAAACTGTTTTTT.

The rearrangement joins TRBV6-1 to TRBJ2-3; a weak D match, TRBD2 (5 bases). V was pared by 6 bases and J by 10 bases, with 17 bases between. Germline values: CDR1 MNHNS, CDR2 SASEGT. The CDR3 totals 13 residues. Here the CDR3 reads CASRLPSSSAQYF. In DNA, the CDR3 is TGTGCCAGCAGGCTACCCTCTAGCAGCGCGCAGTATTTT.

At least ten counts were recorded for this clone. This chain joins TRBV19 and TRBJ2-3; 13 positions agree with TRBD2. This CDR3 has 16 residues. Germline V gives CDR1 LNHDA, CDR2 SQIVND (reference sequence). Germline trimming cut 5 bases from V and 5 bases from J; bases unmatched to any gene: 7. The CDR3 coding sequence is TGTGCCAGTAGTTCCGGGACTAGCGGGATGGGAGATACGCAGTATTTT. Residues: CASSSGTSGMGDTQYF.

The J gene is TRBJ2-2, the V gene TRBV5-4, with no clear D. V lost 1 base and J lost 1, with 8 bases in between. Looked up from germline, CDR1 is SGHNT and CDR2 is YYREEE (reference sequence). The CDR3 sequence is 15 residues long. The CDR3 DNA reads TGTGCCAGCAGCTTGTTCGCAGGGAACACCGGGGAGCTGTTTTTT. Translating gives CASSLFAGNTGELFF.

The rearrangement joins TRBV4-2 to TRBJ2-7; TRBD2 aligns across 9 bases. In germline, CDR1 is LGHNA, CDR2 YNFKEQ. CDR3 length: 18 residues. V lost 0 bases and J lost 3; bases outside the gene matches: 12. In nucleotides, the CDR3 is TGTGCCAGCAGCCAAGATCGTGCTAGCGGGATCGGGGTCTACGAGCAGTACTTC. It codes for CASSQDRASGIGVYEQYF.

The rearrangement uses TRBV28 and TRBJ1-6; D possibly corresponds to TRBD1 (5 bases). The CDR3 consists of 15 residues. Germline V gene data show CDR1 as MDHEN and CDR2 as SYDVKM. Deletions cut 5 bases from V and 10 bases from J, with 18 bases between. The CDR3 here is CASSRDPGGRSPLHF. DNA for the CDR3: TGTGCCAGCAGTCGGGACCCCGGAGGGCGATCACCCCTCCACTTT. The full variable domain, with the rest looked up from reference TRBV28 and TRBJ1-6, is DVKVTQSSRYLVKRTGEKVFLECVQDMDHENMFWYRQDPGLGLRLIYFSYDVKMKEKGDIPEGYSVSREKKERFSLILESASTNQTSMYLCASSRDPGGRSPLHFGNGTRLTVT.

The chain employs TRBV28 and TRBJ1-1; D unresolved. V dropped 6 bases and J dropped 0 bases, with 20 bases sitting between them. The CDR3 spans 17 residues. Germline V lookup: CDR1 MDHEN, CDR2 SYDVKM. DNA of the CDR3: TGTGCCAGCAGCTCGCCCGGTGATTCACGATTGAACACTGAAGCTTTCTTT. Protein product: CASSSPGDSRLNTEAFF.

The chain links TRBV4-2 to TRBJ2-2; D unresolved. Germline loops: CDR1 LGHNA, CDR2 YNFKEQ. Trimming stripped 0 bases from V and 1 base from J, with 3 bases between. The CDR3 is made up of 14 amino acids. This CDR3 reads CASSQDENTGELFF. The CDR3 bases are TGTGCCAGCAGCCAAGATGAGAACACCGGGGAGCTGTTTTTT.

The rearrangement uses TRBV2 and TRBJ2-1; 7 nucleotides align to TRBD2. In germline, CDR1 is SNHLY, CDR2 FYNNEI. After removal of 1 base from V and 15 bases from J, the junction contained 9 bases not matched to a gene. This CDR3 is 13 amino acids long. The CDR3 region has the DNA TGTGCCAGCAGTGAAGAAAACTACCCGGGAGGGTTCTTC. As protein: CASSEENYPGGFF.

The chain uses TRBV27 and TRBJ1-5; D is perhaps TRBD1 (5 bases). V was cut by 9 bases and J by 6 bases, with 12 bases left in between. The CDR3 covers 12 residues. CDR1 and CDR2 (germline): MNHEY, SMNVEV (reference sequence). The CDR3: CASGGGGQPQHF. The CDR3 region has the DNA TGTGCCAGTGGGGGAGGCGGTCAGCCCCAGCATTTT.

The gene calls are TRBV29-1 and TRBJ2-7, with TRBD2 identical over 7 bases. The CDR3 runs 13 residues. Trimming at V came to 7 bases and at J to 0 bases, leaving 6 bases not matched to a gene. CDR1 and CDR2 (germline): SQVTM, ANQGSEA. CDR3 protein: CSARAGSSYEQYF. The CDR3 nucleotides read TGCAGCGCACGAGCGGGAAGCTCCTACGAGCAGTACTTC.

The rearrangement uses TRBV7-8 and TRBJ2-1; unclear D gene. Trimming took 1 base from V and 0 from J, leaving 7 bases between them. Germline V gene lookup returns CDR1 SGHVS and CDR2 FQNEAQ. The CDR3 loop spans 15 amino acids. DNA of the CDR3: TGTGCCAGCAGCTTAGGACTGCCCTCCTACAATGAGCAGTTCTTC. Protein: CASSLGLPSYNEQFF.

This chain links TRBV29-1 with TRBJ1-4, with D unresolved. The V gene lost 4 bases and the J gene lost 3 bases, with 9 bases spanning the gap. This CDR3 spans 13 amino acids. Germline V gene lookup returns CDR1 SQVTM and CDR2 ANQGSEA. Here the CDR3 reads CSVAEEANEKLFF. In nucleotides, the CDR3 is TGCAGCGTTGCGGAAGAGGCTAATGAAAAACTGTTTTTT.

This chain links TRBV11-2 with TRBJ2-7; D gene ambiguous. V lost 0 bases and J 5 bases, leaving 11 bases between the germline ends. Looked up from germline, CDR1 is SGHAT and CDR2 is FQNNGV. The CDR3 totals 14 residues. The CDR3 spells CASSLDYKRDEQYF. The CDR3 nucleotides are TGTGCCAGCAGCTTAGATTACAAAAGAGACGAGCAGTACTTC. Full variable domain (rest looked up from reference TRBV11-2 and TRBJ2-7): EAGVAQSPRYKIIEKRQSVAFWCNPISGHATLYWYQQILGQGPKLLIQFQNNGVVDDSQLPKDRFSAERLKGVDSTLKIQPAKLEDSAVYLCASSLDYKRDEQYFGPGTRLTVT.

The chain joins TRBV28 to TRBJ2-7; D is ambiguous. The germline gives CDR1 MDHEN, CDR2 SYDVKM. V lost 7 bases to trimming and J lost 1 base, with 8 bases between them. The CDR3 consists of 12 residues. The CDR3 sequence: CASTRPSYEQYF. DNA for the CDR3: TGTGCCAGCACAAGGCCATCCTACGAGCAGTACTTC. Based on the CDR3 plus reference TRBV28 and TRBJ2-7, the full variable domain is DVKVTQSSRYLVKRTGEKVFLECVQDMDHENMFWYRQDPGLGLRLIYFSYDVKMKEKGDIPEGYSVSREKKERFSLILESASTNQTSMYLCASTRPSYEQYFGPGTRLTVT.

This chain connects TRBV5-1 to TRBJ2-1, with D possibly being TRBD1 (6 bases). Trimming took off 2 bases at V and 10 bases at J, with 19 bases between the two ends. The length of the CDR3 is 15 residues. The V gene's germline CDR1 is SGHRS and CDR2 YFSETQ. The CDR3 bases are TGCGCCAGCAGCTTTCCGGGACATGGGGTTGGCGAGCAGTTCTTC. This translates into CASSFPGHGVGEQFF. The whole variable domain, filled in from reference TRBV5-1 and TRBJ2-1, reads KAGVTQTPRYLIKTRGQQVTLSCSPISGHRSVSWYQQTPGQGLQFLFEYFSETQRNKGNFPGRFSGRQFSNSRSEMNVSTLELGDSALYLCASSFPGHGVGEQFFGPGTRLTVL.